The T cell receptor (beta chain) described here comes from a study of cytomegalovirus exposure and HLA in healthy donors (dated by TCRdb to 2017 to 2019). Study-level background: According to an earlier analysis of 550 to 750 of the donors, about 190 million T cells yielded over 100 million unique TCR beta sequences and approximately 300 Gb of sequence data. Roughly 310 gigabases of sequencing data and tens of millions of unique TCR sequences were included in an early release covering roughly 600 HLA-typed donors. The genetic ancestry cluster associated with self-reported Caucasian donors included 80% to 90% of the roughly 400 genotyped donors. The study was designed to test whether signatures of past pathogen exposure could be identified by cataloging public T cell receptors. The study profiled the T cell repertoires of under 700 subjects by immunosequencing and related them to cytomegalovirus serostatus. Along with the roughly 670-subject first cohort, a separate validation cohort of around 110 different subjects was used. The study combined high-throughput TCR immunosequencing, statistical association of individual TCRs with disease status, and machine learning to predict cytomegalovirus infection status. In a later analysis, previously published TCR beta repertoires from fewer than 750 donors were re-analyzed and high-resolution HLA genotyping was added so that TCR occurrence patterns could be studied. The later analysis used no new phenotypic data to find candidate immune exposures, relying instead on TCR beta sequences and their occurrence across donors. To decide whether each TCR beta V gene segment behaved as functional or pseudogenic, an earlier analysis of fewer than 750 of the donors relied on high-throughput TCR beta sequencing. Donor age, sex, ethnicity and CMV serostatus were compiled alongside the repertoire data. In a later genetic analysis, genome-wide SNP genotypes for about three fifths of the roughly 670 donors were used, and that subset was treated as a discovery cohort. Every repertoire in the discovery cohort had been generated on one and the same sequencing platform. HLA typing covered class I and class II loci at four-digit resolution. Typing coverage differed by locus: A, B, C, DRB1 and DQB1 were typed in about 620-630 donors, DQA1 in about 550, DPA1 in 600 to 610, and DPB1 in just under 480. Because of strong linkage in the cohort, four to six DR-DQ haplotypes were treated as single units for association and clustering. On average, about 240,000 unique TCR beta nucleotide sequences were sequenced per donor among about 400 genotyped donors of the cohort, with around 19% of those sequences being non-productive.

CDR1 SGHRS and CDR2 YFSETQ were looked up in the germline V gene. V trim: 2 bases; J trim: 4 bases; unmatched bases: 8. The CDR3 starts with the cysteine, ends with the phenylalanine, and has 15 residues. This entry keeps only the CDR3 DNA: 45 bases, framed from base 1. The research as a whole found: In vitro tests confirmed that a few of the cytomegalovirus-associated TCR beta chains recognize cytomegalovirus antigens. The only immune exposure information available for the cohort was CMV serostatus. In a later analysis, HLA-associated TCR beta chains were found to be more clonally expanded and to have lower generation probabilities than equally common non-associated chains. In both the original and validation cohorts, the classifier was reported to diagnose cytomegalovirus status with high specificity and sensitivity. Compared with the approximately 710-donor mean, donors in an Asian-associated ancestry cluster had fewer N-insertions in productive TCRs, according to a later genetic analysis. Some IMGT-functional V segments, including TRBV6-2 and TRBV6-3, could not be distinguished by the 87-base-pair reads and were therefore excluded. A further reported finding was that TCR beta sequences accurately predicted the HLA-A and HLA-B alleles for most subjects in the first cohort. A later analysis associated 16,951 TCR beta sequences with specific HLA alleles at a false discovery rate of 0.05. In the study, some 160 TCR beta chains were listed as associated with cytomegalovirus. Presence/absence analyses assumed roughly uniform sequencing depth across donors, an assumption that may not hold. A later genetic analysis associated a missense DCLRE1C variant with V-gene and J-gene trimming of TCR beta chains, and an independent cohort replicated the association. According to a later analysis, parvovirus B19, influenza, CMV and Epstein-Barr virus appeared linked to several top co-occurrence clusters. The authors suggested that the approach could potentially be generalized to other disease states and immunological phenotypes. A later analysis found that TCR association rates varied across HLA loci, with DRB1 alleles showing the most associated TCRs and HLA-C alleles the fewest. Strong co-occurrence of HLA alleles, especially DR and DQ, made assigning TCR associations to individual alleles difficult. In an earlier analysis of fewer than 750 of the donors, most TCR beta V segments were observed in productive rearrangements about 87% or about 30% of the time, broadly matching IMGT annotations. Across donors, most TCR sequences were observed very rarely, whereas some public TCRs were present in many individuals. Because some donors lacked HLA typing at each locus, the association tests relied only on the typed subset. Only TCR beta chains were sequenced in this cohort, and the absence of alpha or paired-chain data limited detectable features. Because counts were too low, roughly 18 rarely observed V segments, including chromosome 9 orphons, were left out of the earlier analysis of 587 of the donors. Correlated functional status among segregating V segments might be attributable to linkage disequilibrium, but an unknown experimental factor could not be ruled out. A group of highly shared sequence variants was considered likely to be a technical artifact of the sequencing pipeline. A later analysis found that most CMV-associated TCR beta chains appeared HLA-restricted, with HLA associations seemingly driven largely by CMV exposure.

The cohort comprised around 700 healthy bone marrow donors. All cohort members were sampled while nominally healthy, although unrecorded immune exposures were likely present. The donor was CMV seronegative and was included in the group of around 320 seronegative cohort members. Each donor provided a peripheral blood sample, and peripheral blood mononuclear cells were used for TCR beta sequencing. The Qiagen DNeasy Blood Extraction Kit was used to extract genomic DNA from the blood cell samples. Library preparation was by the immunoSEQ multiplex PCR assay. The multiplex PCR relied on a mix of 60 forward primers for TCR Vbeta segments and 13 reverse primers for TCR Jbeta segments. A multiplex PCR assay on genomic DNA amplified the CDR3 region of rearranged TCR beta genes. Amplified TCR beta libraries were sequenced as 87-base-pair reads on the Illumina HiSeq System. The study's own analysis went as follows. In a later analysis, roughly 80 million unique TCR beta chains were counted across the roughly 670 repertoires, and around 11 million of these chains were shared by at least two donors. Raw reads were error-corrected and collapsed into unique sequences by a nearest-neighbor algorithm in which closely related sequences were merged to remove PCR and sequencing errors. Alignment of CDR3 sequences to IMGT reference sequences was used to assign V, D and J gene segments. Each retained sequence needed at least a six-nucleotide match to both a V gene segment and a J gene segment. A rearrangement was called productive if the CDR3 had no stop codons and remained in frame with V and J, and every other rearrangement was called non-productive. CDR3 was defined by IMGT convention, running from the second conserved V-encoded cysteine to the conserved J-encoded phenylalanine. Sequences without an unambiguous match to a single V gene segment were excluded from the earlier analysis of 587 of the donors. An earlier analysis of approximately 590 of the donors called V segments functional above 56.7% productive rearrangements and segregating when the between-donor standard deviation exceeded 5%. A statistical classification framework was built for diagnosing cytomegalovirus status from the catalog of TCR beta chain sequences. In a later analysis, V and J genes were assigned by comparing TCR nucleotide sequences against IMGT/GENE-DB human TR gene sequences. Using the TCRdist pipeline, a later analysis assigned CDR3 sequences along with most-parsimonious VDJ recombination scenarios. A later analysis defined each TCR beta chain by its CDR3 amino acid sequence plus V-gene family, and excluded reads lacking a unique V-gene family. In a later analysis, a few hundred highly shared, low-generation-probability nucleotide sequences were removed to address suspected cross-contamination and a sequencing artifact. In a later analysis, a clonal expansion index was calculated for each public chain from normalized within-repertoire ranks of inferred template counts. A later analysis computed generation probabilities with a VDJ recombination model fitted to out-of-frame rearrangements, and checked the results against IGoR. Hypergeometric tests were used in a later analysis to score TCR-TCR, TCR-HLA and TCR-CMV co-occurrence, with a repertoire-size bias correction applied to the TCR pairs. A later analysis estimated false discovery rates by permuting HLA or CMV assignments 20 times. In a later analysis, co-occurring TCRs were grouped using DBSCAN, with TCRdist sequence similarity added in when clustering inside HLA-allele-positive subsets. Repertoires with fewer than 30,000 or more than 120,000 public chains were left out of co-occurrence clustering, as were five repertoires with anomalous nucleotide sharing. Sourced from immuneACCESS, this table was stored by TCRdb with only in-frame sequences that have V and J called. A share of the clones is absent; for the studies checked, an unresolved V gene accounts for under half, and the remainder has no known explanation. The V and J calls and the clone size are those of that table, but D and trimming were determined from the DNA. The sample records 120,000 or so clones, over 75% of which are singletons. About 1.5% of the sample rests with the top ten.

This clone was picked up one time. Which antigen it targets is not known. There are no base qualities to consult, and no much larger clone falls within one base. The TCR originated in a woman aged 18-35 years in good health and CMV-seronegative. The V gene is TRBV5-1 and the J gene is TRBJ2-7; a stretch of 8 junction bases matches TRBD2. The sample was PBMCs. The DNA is TGCGCCAGCAGCTTAGGCCGGGGGGGCGGTTACGAGCAGTACTTC. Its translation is CASSLGRGGGYEQYF.